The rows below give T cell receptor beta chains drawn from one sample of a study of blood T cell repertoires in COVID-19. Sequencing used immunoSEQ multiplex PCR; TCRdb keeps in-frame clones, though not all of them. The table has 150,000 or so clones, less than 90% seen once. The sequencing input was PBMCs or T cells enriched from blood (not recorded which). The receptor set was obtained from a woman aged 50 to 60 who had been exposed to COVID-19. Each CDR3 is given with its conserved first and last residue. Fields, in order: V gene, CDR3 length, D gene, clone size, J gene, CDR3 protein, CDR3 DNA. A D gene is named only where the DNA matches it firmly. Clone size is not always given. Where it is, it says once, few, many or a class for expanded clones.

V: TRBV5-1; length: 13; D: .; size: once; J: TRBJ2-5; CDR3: CASSPSRQETQYF; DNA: TGCGCCAGCAGCCCCTCGCGTCAAGAGACCCAGTACTTC
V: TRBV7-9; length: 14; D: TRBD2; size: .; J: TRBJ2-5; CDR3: CASSFSGGKETQYF; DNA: TGTGCCAGCAGCTTTAGCGGGGGAAAAGAGACCCAGTACTTC
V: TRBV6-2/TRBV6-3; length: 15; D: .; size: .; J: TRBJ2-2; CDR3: CASSYYGGSTGELFF; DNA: TGTGCCAGCAGTTACTATGGAGGAAGCACCGGGGAGCTGTTTTTT
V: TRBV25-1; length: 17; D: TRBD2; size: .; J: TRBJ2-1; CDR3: CASSEGLAERSYNEQFF; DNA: TGTGCCAGCAGTGAAGGACTAGCGGAACGATCCTACAATGAGCAGTTCTTC
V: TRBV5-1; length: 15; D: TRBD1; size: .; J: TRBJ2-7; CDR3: CASSLGDRSSYEQYF; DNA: TGCGCCAGCAGCTTGGGGGACAGGAGTTCCTACGAGCAGTACTTC
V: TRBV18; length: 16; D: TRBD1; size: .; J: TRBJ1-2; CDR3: CASSPLGTAGDYGYTF; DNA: TGTGCCAGCTCACCCCTCGGGACAGCGGGGGACTATGGCTACACCTTC
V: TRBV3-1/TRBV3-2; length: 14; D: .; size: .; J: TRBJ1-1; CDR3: CASSAGTHDTEAFF; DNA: TGTGCCAGCAGCGCAGGTACCCATGACACTGAAGCTTTCTTT
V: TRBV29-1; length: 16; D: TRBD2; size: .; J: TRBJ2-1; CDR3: CSVGQTSGSRGNEQFF; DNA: TGCAGCGTTGGGCAGACTAGCGGGTCTCGGGGCAATGAGCAGTTCTTC
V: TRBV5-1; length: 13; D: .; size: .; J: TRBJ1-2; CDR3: CASRERANYGYTF; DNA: TGCGCCAGCCGGGAGAGGGCTAACTATGGCTACACCTTC
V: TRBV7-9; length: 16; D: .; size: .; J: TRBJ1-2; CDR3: CASSLALDSSGYGYTF; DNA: TGTGCCAGCAGCTTAGCGCTGGACAGCTCAGGGTATGGCTACACCTTC
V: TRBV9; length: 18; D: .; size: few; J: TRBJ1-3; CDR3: CASSVNPGIQGPGNTIYF; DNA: TGTGCCAGCAGCGTAAACCCTGGGATACAGGGACCTGGAAACACCATATATTTT